Shown below are 30 T cell receptor beta chains from a single sample sequenced in a study of a mutant IDH1 vaccine in newly diagnosed glioma. Using immunoSEQ multiplex PCR, the repertoire was profiled, and TCRdb retains in-frame clones only, with some absent. The sample consists of fewer than 100,000 clones, 90% to 95% of them appearing once. No cognate antigen is known for these TCRs. Stated time point: week 5, during vaccination. A single vaccine dose contained 300 ug of mutant IDH1 20-mer peptide, and topical imiquimod was used with it. Source: PBMCs, taken from a glioma patient whose treatment included an IDH1 peptide vaccine. The receptors were gathered from a woman between 45 and 65 years old with glioma.

This chain uses TRBV7-3 with TRBJ2-3, with a weak D call TRBD2 (5 bases). This CDR3 spans 14 amino acids. V was pared by 6 bases and J by 6 bases, with 16 bases between. Germline lookup yields CDR1 SGHTA and CDR2 FQGTGA. DNA for the CDR3: TGTGCCAGCAGTTTATTCGGGGTGAGGGATACGCAGTATTTT. Protein: CASSLFGVRDTQYF.

The chain joins TRBV5-4 to TRBJ2-2; D possibly corresponds to TRBD1 (5 bases). Germline values: CDR1 SGHNT, CDR2 YYREEE (reference sequence). This CDR3 has 15 residues. Between the trimmed V and J ends, which lost 0 bases and 7 bases, there was a span of 13 bases. The CDR3 sequence is CASSLGSRVHGELFF. The DNA of the CDR3 is TGTGCCAGCAGCTTGGGCAGCAGGGTTCACGGGGAGCTGTTTTTT.

V gene TRBV2 combines with J gene TRBJ1-2; D is unclear. Germline CDR1 and CDR2: SNHLY and FYNNEI. The V end was cut by 7 bases, the J end by 3 bases, with 6 bases between. This CDR3 spans 11 amino acids. The chain's CDR3 is CASTVDYGYTF. The CDR3 DNA reads as TGTGCCAGCACGGTGGACTATGGCTACACCTTC.

The J gene is TRBJ2-2, the V gene TRBV10-3; TRBD2 agrees at 7 bases. Germline V CDR1 and CDR2: ENHRY, SYGVKD. Unmatched junction bases numbered 4, after V lost 3 bases and J lost 0 bases. The CDR3 runs 16 residues. CDR3 protein: CAISDRDYANTGELFF. CDR3 sequence (DNA): TGTGCCATCAGTGACCGGGACTACGCGAACACCGGGGAGCTGTTTTTT.

CDR3 sequence: CASSSGQSGTYEQYF. The CDR3 DNA follows: TGTGCCAGCAGTTCCGGACAGTCGGGTACCTACGAGCAGTACTTC. This sequence joins TRBV27 and TRBJ2-7, with D possibly matching TRBD1 (6 bases). This CDR3 has 15 amino acids. The germline CDR1 and CDR2 sequences are MNHEY and SMNVEV (reference sequence). The germline V and J ends were trimmed by 4 bases and 2 bases, with 15 bases remaining between them.

The chain carries TRBV28 and TRBJ1-6; unclear D gene. The CDR3 totals 13 residues. CDR1 is MDHEN and CDR2 is SYDVKM in the germline V gene. Trimming left V 5 bases short and J 11 bases short, with 13 bases between. The CDR3, as DNA: TGTGCCAGCAGTCCTCGGTTTAGGGCACCCCTCCACTTT. Protein: CASSPRFRAPLHF.

The J gene is TRBJ2-1, the V gene TRBV9, with 12 bases aligning to TRBD2. The CDR3 is 17 amino acids. The germline gives CDR1 SGDLS, CDR2 YYNGEE. The J segment lost 8 bases and the V segment lost 3 bases, leaving 12 bases of the junction unmatched. CDR3 DNA: TGTGCCAGCAGCGCCCCCATACCGGGACTAGCGGGTCATGAGCAGTTCTTC. It is translated as CASSAPIPGLAGHEQFF.

The table lists this clone with a few counts. The rearrangement links TRBV10-3 to TRBJ2-5, with 9 bases identical to TRBD2. The CDR3 has 17 residues. In germline, CDR1 is ENHRY, CDR2 SYGVKD. V gave up 0 bases and J gave up 1 base; unmatched junction bases: 6. CDR3 sequence: CAISESIQTSGQETQYF. The CDR3 DNA reads TGTGCCATCAGTGAGTCGATTCAGACTAGCGGCCAAGAGACCCAGTACTTC.

V gene TRBV29-1 combines with J gene TRBJ1-2; weak D call: TRBD1 (5 bases). This CDR3 has 14 residues. The V and J ends lost 2 bases and 7 bases respectively, with 17 bases between them. CDR1 and CDR2 (germline): SQVTM, ANQGSEA. This CDR3 is CSVELAGKGFGYTF. The CDR3 DNA reads TGCAGCGTTGAACTAGCAGGGAAGGGGTTTGGCTACACCTTC.

CDR3 DNA sequence: TGTGCCAGCGACCATAGTGGGAGCCAGGCCCTCTACGAGCAGTACTTC. Translated, it gives CASDHSGSQALYEQYF. The V call is TRBV7-9, the J call TRBJ2-7, with D possibly matching TRBD2 (5 bases). The V gene lost 8 bases and the J gene lost 3 bases, with 23 bases spanning the gap. The germline gives CDR1 SEHNR, CDR2 FQNEAQ (reference sequence). The length of the CDR3 is 16 residues.

The rearrangement links TRBV10-3 to TRBJ2-5; tentative D call: TRBD1 (5 bases). Trimming left V 0 bases short and J 2 bases short, with 13 bases between. The CDR3 has 16 amino acids. Germline lookup yields CDR1 ENHRY and CDR2 SYGVKD. CDR3: CAISESWGSRQETQYF. CDR3 sequence (DNA): TGTGCCATCAGTGAGTCATGGGGCAGTAGGCAAGAGACCCAGTACTTC.

V is TRBV25-1 and J is TRBJ2-1, with 13 bases lining up with TRBD2. The V gene's germline CDR1 is MGHDK and CDR2 SYGVNS. Trimming cost V 6 bases and J 10 bases; bases outside gene matches: 6. The CDR3 is made up of 14 amino acids. As DNA, the CDR3 is TGTGCCAGCAGAACAGGACTAGCGGGAGCCGAGCAGTTCTTC. Amino acid sequence: CASRTGLAGAEQFF.

This CDR3 reads CASSKGQGANQPQHF. The CDR3 DNA reads TGTGCCAGCAGCAAGGGACAGGGGGCGAATCAGCCCCAGCATTTT. This rearrangement joins TRBV11-2 to TRBJ1-5; TRBD1 aligns across 12 bases. Germline CDR1 and CDR2: SGHAT and FQNNGV. After removal of 5 bases from V and 4 bases from J, the junction contained 3 bases not matched to a gene. This CDR3 region has 15 residues.

The count of this clone is one. The CDR3 reads CASASRGLAGGADTQYF. CDR3 DNA sequence: TGCGCCAGCGCATCACGCGGACTAGCGGGAGGGGCAGATACGCAGTATTTT. The genes are TRBV5-1 and TRBJ2-3; TRBD2 aligns across 15 bases. The CDR3 totals 17 residues. Germline CDR1 reads SGHRS; CDR2 reads YFSETQ. The V segment lost 7 bases and the J segment 4 bases; nucleotides outside the gene matches: 10.

The J gene is TRBJ2-1, the V gene TRBV6-1, with D possibly being TRBD1 (5 bases). Per germline, CDR1 MNHNS and CDR2 SASEGT. The V end lost 6 bases, the J end lost 0 bases, and 12 bases lay between the germline ends. CDR3 length: 15 amino acids. CDR3 bases: TGTGCCAGCAGGATACAGGCCACCTCCTACAATGAGCAGTTCTTC. Encoded protein: CASRIQATSYNEQFF.

The rearrangement links TRBV10-3 to TRBJ2-1; D ambiguous. The germline gives CDR1 ENHRY, CDR2 SYGVKD. The CDR3 has 13 amino acids. V was clipped by 6 bases and J by 9 bases, with 15 bases between them. CDR3 in DNA: TGTGCCATCAGAGAGGCTAGTCAGACTGAGCAGTTCTTC. Its protein is CAIREASQTEQFF.

V usage is TRBV2 and J usage is TRBJ2-3; D is possibly TRBD2 (6 bases). Germline lookup yields CDR1 SNHLY and CDR2 FYNNEI. The ends were cut back, 4 bases at V and 3 bases at J, with 14 bases in the middle. The CDR3 is 15 residues long. CDR3 loop: CASSADGRITDTQYF. DNA of the CDR3: TGTGCCAGCAGTGCTGACGGGAGAATTACAGATACGCAGTATTTT. The full variable domain, with the rest looked up from reference TRBV2 and TRBJ2-3, is EPEVTQTPSHQVTQMGQEVILRCVPISNHLYFYWYRQILGQKVEFLVSFYNNEISEKSEIFDDQFSVERPDGSNFTLKIRSTKLEDSAMYFCASSADGRITDTQYFGPGTRLTVL.

CDR3 protein: CASSQTLAGALGGYEQYF. The CDR3 DNA reads as TGCGCCAGCAGCCAAACTCTAGCGGGAGCCCTCGGTGGCTACGAGCAGTACTTC. The J gene is TRBJ2-7, the V gene TRBV4-1, with TRBD2 matching 10 bases. This CDR3 is 18 amino acids long. V lost 2 bases and J lost 3; bases outside the gene matches: 13. The germline V gene encodes CDR1 MGHRA and CDR2 YSYEKL.

The V gene is TRBV9, the J gene TRBJ1-2, with D possibly matching TRBD1 (5 bases). Trimming took 4 bases from V and 4 from J, leaving 14 bases between them. CDR1 and CDR2 from the germline V gene are SGDLS and YYNGEE. There are 14 residues in the CDR3. The DNA for the CDR3 is TGTGCCAGCAGCCCCAGAGGGGCAGCCTATGGCTACACCTTC. It is translated as CASSPRGAAYGYTF.

The chain links TRBV28 to TRBJ2-5; a possible D gene is TRBD1 (5 bases). Germline V CDR1 and CDR2: MDHEN, SYDVKM. The CDR3 totals 14 residues. With 6 bases removed from V and 7 bases from J, the gap between germline ends came to 18 bases. The CDR3 bases are TGTGCCAGCAGATCCACCAGGGATTACAGGACCCAGTACTTC. This codes for CASRSTRDYRTQYF.

The chain recombines TRBV27 with TRBJ1-1; 10 positions match TRBD1. The V and J ends lost 0 bases and 5 bases, in that order; junction bases with no gene match: 18. The CDR3 has 20 amino acids. Per the germline V gene, CDR1 is MNHEY and CDR2 is SMNVEV (reference sequence). The CDR3: CASSLSGQGWLKFRGTEAFF. The CDR3 coding sequence is TGTGCCAGCAGTTTATCGGGACAGGGGTGGTTAAAGTTTCGTGGAACTGAAGCTTTCTTT.

The CDR3 spells CATSRGGTGTPNEQFF. The CDR3 DNA follows: TGTGCCACCAGCAGAGGGGGGACAGGGACTCCTAATGAGCAGTTCTTC. V and J are TRBV15 and TRBJ2-1; 9 nucleotides agree with TRBD1. The CDR3 runs to 16 residues. The junction had 8 bases not matched to a gene; V was cut back by 1 base and J by 7 bases. Germline V gene data show CDR1 as LNHNV and CDR2 as YYDKDF (reference sequence).

J is TRBJ2-6 and V is TRBV11-2; D is undetermined. CDR1 SGHAT and CDR2 FQNNGV come from the germline V gene. Trimming cost V 5 bases and J 11 bases, with 7 bases left between them. The CDR3 covers 11 residues. This CDR3 reads CASSPQYVLTF. The CDR3 bases are TGTGCCAGCAGCCCCCAGTACGTCCTGACTTTC.

J is TRBJ1-1 and V is TRBV6-1, with D tentatively TRBD1 (6 bases). The germline V gene encodes CDR1 MNHNS and CDR2 SASEGT. This CDR3 region has 14 residues. The germline V and J ends were trimmed by 4 bases and 7 bases, with 16 bases remaining between them. CDR3 residues: CASSVFGGQREAFF. The CDR3 nucleotides are TGTGCCAGCAGTGTTTTTGGAGGACAGCGTGAAGCTTTCTTT.

The chain has TRBV7-9 and TRBJ2-7; D may be TRBD2 (5 bases). The CDR3 covers 14 residues. CDR1 is SEHNR and CDR2 is FQNEAQ in the germline V gene (reference sequence). V shed 5 bases and J shed 4 bases, with 15 bases lying between them. CDR3 loop: CASSPEGKFYEQYF. In DNA, the CDR3 is TGTGCCAGCAGCCCAGAGGGCAAATTTTACGAGCAGTACTTC.

The chain has TRBV2 and TRBJ1-2; 8 bases match TRBD1. This CDR3 is built from 13 residues. J gave up 4 bases and V 6 bases, and 4 bases lay outside the gene matches. In germline, CDR1 is SNHLY, CDR2 FYNNEI. The CDR3 DNA is TGTGCCAGCAGGGGACAGGACCCCTATGGCTACACCTTC. As protein: CASRGQDPYGYTF.

V and J are TRBV5-5 and TRBJ2-2; no clear D gene. Germline-derived CDR1 and CDR2 are SGHKS and YYEKEE (reference sequence). The CDR3 loop spans 14 amino acids. V was cut by 5 bases and J by 0 bases, with 8 bases left in between. In nucleotides, the CDR3 is TGTGCCAGCAGGACCGACCCGAACACCGGGGAGCTGTTTTTT. Its translation is CASRTDPNTGELFF.

This clone was recorded once. The chain joins TRBV14 to TRBJ1-2; possibly TRBD1 for D (6 bases). The CDR3 extends over 14 amino acids. The germline CDR1 and CDR2 sequences are SGHDN and FVKESK. V dropped 1 base and J dropped 4 bases, with 10 bases sitting between them. Here the CDR3 reads CASSQAGHLYGYTF. As DNA, the CDR3 is TGTGCCAGCAGCCAAGCGGGACACCTCTATGGCTACACCTTC.

The chain is built from TRBV11-2 and TRBJ2-1, with 9 bases that match TRBD2. Germline values: CDR1 SGHAT, CDR2 FQNNGV. This CDR3 contains 13 residues. The V gene end was trimmed by 1 base and the J gene end by 12 bases; junction bases not matched to a gene: 4. CDR3 nucleotides: TGTGCCAGCAGCTTAGGTGCGGGGGGGGCGCAGTTCTTC. Translating gives CASSLGAGGAQFF. Full variable domain (missing parts from reference TRBV11-2 and TRBJ2-1): EAGVAQSPRYKIIEKRQSVAFWCNPISGHATLYWYQQILGQGPKLLIQFQNNGVVDDSQLPKDRFSAERLKGVDSTLKIQPAKLEDSAVYLCASSLGAGGAQFFGPGTRLTVL.

The chain has TRBV30 and TRBJ2-7; D is ambiguous. V was shortened by 0 bases and J by 4 bases, with 7 bases between the two germline ends. The CDR3 length is 12 residues. Germline CDR1 reads GTSNPN; CDR2 reads SVGIG (reference sequence). The CDR3 bases are TGTGCCTGGAGTGTACTGGGTTACGAGCAGTACTTC. Translating it yields CAWSVLGYEQYF.